The clone carrying this T cell receptor beta chain has a handful of counts. Its target is unknown. Germline V CDR1 and CDR2: SQVTM, ANQGSEA. V was shortened by 4 bases and J by 0 bases, with 10 bases between the two germline ends. The CDR3 extends over 13 amino acids. This entry is derived from a study of blood T cells in healthy people across ages. Points from the study as a whole: TCR beta diversity per million T cells fell roughly linearly with age. The study could not conclusively compare naive and antigen-experienced cells, given its unsorted PBMCs.

A second PCR, run for about 6 to 12 cycles, used a sample-barcoded 5' primer plus a J-beta primer mix. The template-switch adaptor, which had 12 random nucleotides, put a tag on each cDNA molecule. MiXCR, applied by TCRdb to the 5' RACE reads, yields one record per CDR3 protein. This sample has 700,000 to 900,000 distinct CDR3 sequences, with around half found just once. Material: blood. This clonotype was sampled from a man older than 75 in good health. The chain joins TRBV29-1 to TRBJ2-7; the D gene is possibly TRBD2 (6 bases). CDR3 nucleotides: TGCAGCGTTGCGGCGGGACTCTCCTACGAGCAGTACTTC. Amino acids: CSVAAGLSYEQYF.